The clone carrying this TCR beta chain was picked up many times. Its cognate antigen is unknown. These data are taken from a study of T cells after posttransplantation cyclophosphamide. Sequencing used immunoSEQ multiplex PCR; TCRdb keeps in-frame clones, though not all of them. The sample has 37,000 or so clones, none seen only once. This CDR3 contains 12 residues. Germline CDR1 LNHDA, CDR2 SQIVND (reference sequence). Trimming took 9 bases from V and 3 from J, leaving 9 bases between them. Study findings and constraints: Blood and skin or GI T cell repertoires showed limited TRB overlap.

Sequenced material: PBMCs. This sequence joins TRBV19 and TRBJ1-3, with D hard to call. The TCR originated in a man aged 25 to 40 in good health and a related stem cell transplant donor. CDR3 region: CASRLYGNTIYF. The CDR3 DNA reads as TGTGCCAGCAGACTTTATGGAAACACCATATATTTT.